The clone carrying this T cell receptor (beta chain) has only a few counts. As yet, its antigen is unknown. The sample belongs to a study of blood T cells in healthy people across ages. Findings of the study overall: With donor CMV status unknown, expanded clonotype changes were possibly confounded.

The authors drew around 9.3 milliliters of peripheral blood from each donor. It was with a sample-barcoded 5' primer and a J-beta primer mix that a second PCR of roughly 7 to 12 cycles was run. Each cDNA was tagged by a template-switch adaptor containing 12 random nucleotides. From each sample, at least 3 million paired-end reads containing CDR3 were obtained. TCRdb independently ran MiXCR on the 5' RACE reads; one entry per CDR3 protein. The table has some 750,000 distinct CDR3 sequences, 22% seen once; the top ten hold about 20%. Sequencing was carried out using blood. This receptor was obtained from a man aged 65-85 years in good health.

CDR3 in DNA: TGCGCCAGCAGCCAAGGGTGGACAGAAGGGGAAAAACTGTTTTTT. Residues: CASSQGWTEGEKLFF. The genes are TRBV4-1 and TRBJ1-4; TRBD1 is a possible D gene (6 bases). The length of the CDR3 is 15 residues. The V end was cut by 1 base, the J end by 8 bases, with 14 bases between. CDR1 is MGHRA and CDR2 is YSYEKL in the germline V gene.